A single sample is the source of the 27 T cell receptor beta chains below, sequenced in a study of neurological immune-mediated disorders. TCRdb itself ran the 5' RACE reads through MiXCR, one entry per CDR3 protein. The sample has some 80,000 distinct CDR3 sequences; around 4% are singletons. Time point specified: longitudinal time-point 3. The sample was PBMCs. The receptor source for this set is a woman in her sixties or seventies with multiple sclerosis.

This clonotype has ten or more counts. The junction shows a germline mismatch at one end, possibly a read error. V and J are TRBV13 and TRBJ1-2; a weak D match, TRBD1 (6 bases). This CDR3 comprises 13 residues. CDR1 is PRHDT and CDR2 is FYEKMQ in the germline V gene (reference sequence). CDR3 nucleotide sequence: TGCGCCAGCAGCCGTGGACAGAACTATGGCTACACCTTC. It specifies CASSRGQNYGYTF.

With regard to this clonotype: Just one base apart from a much larger clone, this may be a read error. The V call is TRBV3-1, the J call TRBJ1-6, with D possibly matching TRBD1 (6 bases). This CDR3 is built from 12 residues. The germline gives CDR1 LGHDT, CDR2 YNNKEL (reference sequence). Trimming pared 10 bases from V and 10 bases from J, leaving 14 bases between. DNA of the CDR3: TGTGCCACCGGGCAGGGGCTATCACCCCTCCACTTT. This gives the protein CATGQGLSPLHF.

This clonotype was seen at least ten times. The chain employs TRBV5-1 and TRBJ1-5, with D tentatively TRBD1 (5 bases). The CDR3 contains 15 residues. Deletions cut 1 base from V and 3 bases from J, with 11 bases between. Germline V gives CDR1 SGHRS, CDR2 YFSETQ. DNA of the CDR3: TGCGCCAGCAGCTTGACAGGCGGGGACAATCAGCCCCAGCATTTT. It is translated as CASSLTGGDNQPQHF.

The table lists this clonotype with many counts. The V and J genes are TRBV5-1 and TRBJ2-7, with D possibly being TRBD2 (6 bases). This CDR3 comprises 13 residues. The ends were cut back, 5 bases at V and 1 base at J, with 10 bases in the middle. The germline gives CDR1 SGHRS, CDR2 YFSETQ. DNA for the CDR3: TGCGCCAGCAGAGCTAGCGTATCCTACGAGCAGTACTTC. This translates into CASRASVSYEQYF.

This clonotype was observed at least ten times. V is TRBV7-9 and J is TRBJ2-5, with 10 bases matching TRBD2. The CDR3 totals 15 residues. J was trimmed by 4 bases and V by 10 bases; bases with no gene match: 12. The V gene's germline CDR1 is SEHNR and CDR2 FQNEAQ (reference sequence). As DNA, the CDR3 is TGTGCCACCGATAGGAGCGGGGGGGCCGCAGAGACCCAGTACTTC. It yields the protein CATDRSGGAAETQYF.

The table lists this clonotype with many counts. J is TRBJ2-7 and V is TRBV29-1; 7 nucleotides align to TRBD1. The CDR3 covers 13 residues. Germline V gene lookup returns CDR1 SQVTM and CDR2 ANQGSEA. The J segment lost 0 bases and the V segment lost 6 bases, leaving 5 bases of the junction unmatched. The CDR3 region has the DNA TGCAGCGTCGCGACAGGGCGCTCCTACGAGCAGTACTTC. Translated, it gives CSVATGRSYEQYF.

This clonotype occurred many times. This sequence joins TRBV14 and TRBJ2-1; D not resolved. The CDR3 is 14 residues long. The V and J ends lost 1 base and 5 bases respectively, with 9 bases between them. Germline V gene data show CDR1 as SGHDN and CDR2 as FVKESK. DNA of the CDR3: TGTGCCAGCAGCCAAGTGGCATCGCACAATGAGCAGTTCTTC. Protein: CASSQVASHNEQFF. Full variable domain (outside the CDR3, taken from reference TRBV14 and TRBJ2-1): EAGVTQFPSHSVIEKGQTVTLRCDPISGHDNLYWYRRVMGKEIKFLLHFVKESKQDESGMPNNRFLAERTGGTYSTLKVQPAELEDSGVYFCASSQVASHNEQFFGPGTRLTVL.

This clonotype was seen ten or more times. The genes are TRBV20-1 and TRBJ2-7; D ambiguous. V lost 7 bases and J 4 bases, leaving 14 bases between the germline ends. Germline-derived CDR1 and CDR2 are DFQATT and SNEGSKA (reference sequence). The CDR3 spans 12 residues. This CDR3 reads CSVGQKFYEQYF. The CDR3 region has the DNA TGCAGTGTAGGCCAGAAGTTTTACGAGCAGTACTTC.

This clonotype was counted many times. V is TRBV11-2 and J is TRBJ1-5; 8 positions match TRBD1. CDR3 length: 15 amino acids. Trimming removed 1 base from V and 6 bases from J; junction bases left unmatched: 5. Germline V gene data show CDR1 as SGHAT and CDR2 as FQNNGV. The CDR3 nucleotides read TGTGCCAGCAGCTTAGGACAGGGGCCCACTCAGCCCCAGCATTTT. It specifies CASSLGQGPTQPQHF.

The sample holds many counts of this clonotype. The genes are TRBV20-1 and TRBJ1-5; the D is unclear. Per germline, CDR1 DFQATT and CDR2 SNEGSKA (reference sequence). The ends were cut back, 0 bases at V and 4 bases at J, with 10 bases in the middle. This CDR3 region has 14 residues. The CDR3: CSARDLWINQPQHF. The CDR3 nucleotides are TGCAGTGCTAGAGATTTATGGATTAATCAGCCCCAGCATTTT.

This clonotype was counted many times. This chain uses TRBV10-3 with TRBJ2-1; D is perhaps TRBD1 or TRBD2 (5 bases each). Germline assignment: CDR1 ENHRY and CDR2 SYGVKD. V lost 2 bases to trimming and J lost 8 bases, with 16 bases between them. The CDR3 extends over 15 amino acids. The DNA of the CDR3 is TGTGCCATCAGTGAGCGGGACCTAAGTTTGGATGAGCAGTTCTTC. It codes for CAISERDLSLDEQFF.

This clonotype was picked up many times. V gene TRBV20-1 combines with J gene TRBJ2-7; the D is unclear. Germline CDR1 DFQATT, CDR2 SNEGSKA (reference sequence). This CDR3 has 13 residues. Trimming left V 6 bases short and J 3 bases short, with 15 bases between. The CDR3 nucleotides read TGCAGTGCCAGTCCAGTGAACGACTACGAGCAGTACTTC. Its protein product is CSASPVNDYEQYF.

In this sample, this clonotype turned up a few times. J is TRBJ2-2 and V is TRBV6-1, with D possibly being TRBD2 (6 bases). Germline CDR1 MNHNS, CDR2 SASEGT. Trimming took 7 bases from V and 5 from J, leaving 14 bases between them. The CDR3 sequence is 14 residues long. Here the CDR3 reads CASKSGGDTGELFF. The CDR3 DNA reads TGTGCCAGCAAGTCCGGAGGGGATACCGGGGAGCTGTTTTTT.

This clonotype has at least ten counts. The chain recombines TRBV20-1 with TRBJ2-1, with 12 bases lining up with TRBD2. Trimming took 6 bases from V and 2 from J; bases not matched to a gene: 2. The CDR3 covers 14 residues. Germline V gene sequence: CDR1 DFQATT, CDR2 SNEGSKA (reference sequence). CDR3 in amino acids: CSATSGGTYNEQFF. CDR3 bases: TGCAGTGCGACTAGCGGGGGAACCTACAATGAGCAGTTCTTC.

In its sample, this clonotype was seen many times. This rearrangement joins TRBV7-8 to TRBJ2-7; 8 bases are a match to TRBD1. The CDR3 extends over 13 amino acids. Looked up from germline, CDR1 is SGHVS and CDR2 is FQNEAQ. Germline trimming cut 4 bases from V and 5 bases from J; bases unmatched to any gene: 4. The CDR3 is CASSYDRGHEQYF. The CDR3 bases are TGTGCCAGCAGCTACGACAGGGGCCACGAGCAGTACTTC.

This clonotype has at least ten counts. The chain couples TRBV5-1 to TRBJ2-2; 7 nucleotides match TRBD1. Trimming at V came to 4 bases and at J to 2 bases, leaving 11 bases not matched to a gene. Germline V gene data show CDR1 as SGHRS and CDR2 as YFSETQ. The CDR3 has 17 residues. The chain's CDR3 is CASSPPTGIGNTGELFF. The DNA for the CDR3 is TGCGCCAGCAGCCCACCGACAGGGATAGGTAACACCGGGGAGCTGTTTTTT.

This clonotype appeared a few times. V is TRBV10-1 and J is TRBJ2-7; TRBD2 is a possible D gene (5 bases). V lost 0 bases and J lost 11, with 14 bases in between. The germline V gene has CDR1 WNHNN and CDR2 SYGVQD (reference sequence). CDR3 size: 13 residues. The CDR3 nucleotides read TGCGCCAGCAGTGAGTCAGGGAGCCCAAAAAAGTACTTC. Its protein product is CASSESGSPKKYF.

This clonotype was counted at least ten times. The chain links TRBV5-1 to TRBJ2-1; 8 bases line up with TRBD2. J lost 3 bases, V lost 1 base, and 9 bases had no gene match. The CDR3 length is 17 residues. Germline lookup yields CDR1 SGHRS and CDR2 YFSETQ. The CDR3 is CASSLYSGAGGYNEQFF. The DNA of the CDR3 is TGCGCCAGCAGCTTGTATTCGGGTGCGGGGGGCTACAATGAGCAGTTCTTC.

In its sample, this clonotype was seen many times. This chain links TRBV14 with TRBJ1-1, with TRBD1 as a possible D gene (5 bases). Trimming removed 3 bases from V and 1 base from J, with 6 bases in between. The CDR3 totals 13 residues. CDR1 is SGHDN, CDR2 FVKESK, per germline. The CDR3 sequence is CASSHGGNTEAFF. Here the CDR3 DNA reads TGTGCCAGCAGCCACGGGGGGAACACTGAAGCTTTCTTT.

This clonotype was counted many times. The gene calls are TRBV7-2 and TRBJ1-6; D is uncertain. The ends were cut back, 5 bases at V and 8 bases at J, with 13 bases in the middle. Germline-derived CDR1 and CDR2 are SGHTA and FQGNSA. This CDR3 is built from 14 residues. DNA of the CDR3: TGTGCCAGCAGCCCCCGGGAGAGGTATTCACCCCTCCACTTT. It codes for CASSPRERYSPLHF.

In its sample, this clonotype was seen many times. The chain couples TRBV5-1 to TRBJ2-2; D might be TRBD1 (6 bases). Germline lookup yields CDR1 SGHRS and CDR2 YFSETQ. This CDR3 is built from 14 residues. The ends were cut back, 5 bases at V and 6 bases at J, with 14 bases in the middle. This CDR3 is CASRRTGLAGELFF. The CDR3, as DNA: TGCGCCAGCAGGCGAACAGGGTTGGCCGGGGAGCTGTTTTTT.

The sample holds many counts of this clonotype. The chain has TRBV6-5 and TRBJ1-1; the D gene is possibly TRBD1 (6 bases). V was cut by 2 bases and J by 2 bases, with 9 bases left in between. Germline values: CDR1 MNHEY, CDR2 SVGAGI. The CDR3 consists of 14 residues. CDR3 in amino acids: CASSYGGVNTEAFF. In DNA form, the CDR3 reads TGTGCCAGCAGTTACGGGGGCGTAAACACTGAAGCTTTCTTT.

Many counts were recorded for this clonotype. The chain employs TRBV5-1 and TRBJ2-7; 14 bases are shared with TRBD2. The CDR3 has 18 residues. V dropped 6 bases and J dropped 0; count of bases not matched to a gene: 11. Germline V gene data show CDR1 as SGHRS and CDR2 as YFSETQ. The CDR3 DNA reads TGCGCCAGCACCCCTGGACTAGCGGGGGGCCGGAGCTCCTACGAGCAGTACTTC. Its translation: CASTPGLAGGRSSYEQYF.

There are many counts of this clonotype. The chain has TRBV7-8 and TRBJ1-5; the D is unclear. The CDR3 extends over 17 amino acids. The germline V gene encodes CDR1 SGHVS and CDR2 FQNEAQ. The V gene lost 1 base and the J gene lost 4 bases, with 17 bases spanning the gap. The CDR3 region has the DNA TGTGCCAGCAGCTTAGTGGTGAGGGTTGAACTAAATCAGCCCCAGCATTTT. Translating it yields CASSLVVRVELNQPQHF.

In this sample, this clonotype turned up many times. The rearrangement uses TRBV12-3 or TRBV12-4 and TRBJ1-2; D is unclear. This CDR3 has 13 amino acids. V was clipped by 2 bases and J by 7 bases, with 11 bases between them. This CDR3 reads CASSLRAGSGYTF. The DNA of the CDR3 is TGTGCCAGCAGTTTAAGGGCAGGTAGTGGCTACACCTTC.

There are many counts of this clonotype. The chain combines TRBV10-1 with TRBJ2-4, with D perhaps matching TRBD2 (5 bases). Germline-derived CDR1 and CDR2 are WNHNN and SYGVQD (reference sequence). The CDR3 extends over 14 amino acids. Trimming shortened V by 5 bases and J by 3 bases, and 11 bases separated the two germline ends. This CDR3 reads CASSPTRLKNIQYF. CDR3 nucleotides: TGCGCCAGCAGTCCAACTAGACTCAAAAACATTCAGTACTTC.

This clonotype has a count of ten or more. The rearrangement links TRBV12-3 or TRBV12-4 to TRBJ2-2; 14 nucleotides agree with TRBD2. The CDR3 sequence is 16 residues long. The V and J ends lost 4 bases and 5 bases, in that order; junction bases with no gene match: 3. The DNA of the CDR3 is TGTGCCAGCAGTTCAAGACTAGCGGGGGGGACCGGGGAGCTGTTTTTT. Translating it yields CASSSRLAGGTGELFF.